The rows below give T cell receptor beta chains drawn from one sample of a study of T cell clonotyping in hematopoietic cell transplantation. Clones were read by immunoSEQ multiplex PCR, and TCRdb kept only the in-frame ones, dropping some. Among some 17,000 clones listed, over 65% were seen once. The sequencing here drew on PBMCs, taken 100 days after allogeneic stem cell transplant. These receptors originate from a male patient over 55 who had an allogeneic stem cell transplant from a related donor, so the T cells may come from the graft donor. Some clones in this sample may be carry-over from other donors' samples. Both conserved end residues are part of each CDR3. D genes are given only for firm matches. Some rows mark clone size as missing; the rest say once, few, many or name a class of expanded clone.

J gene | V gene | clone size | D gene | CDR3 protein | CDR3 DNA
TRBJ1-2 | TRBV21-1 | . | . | CASSPDRYVGYTF | TGTGCCAGCAGCCCCGACAGATACGTTGGCTACACCTTC
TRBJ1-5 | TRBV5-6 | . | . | CASSLARGQPQHF | TGTGCCAGCAGCTTGGCACGGGGTCAGCCCCAGCATTTT
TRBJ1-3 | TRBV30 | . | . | CAWKKAGNTIYF | TGTGCCTGGAAGAAGGCTGGAAACACCATATATTTT
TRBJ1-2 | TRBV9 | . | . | CASSVEFRAGYTF | TGTGCCAGCAGCGTAGAGTTCAGGGCTGGCTACACCTTC
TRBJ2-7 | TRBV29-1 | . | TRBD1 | CSVEVNRGPSYEQYF | TGCAGCGTTGAGGTTAACAGGGGTCCCTCCTACGAGCAGTACTTC
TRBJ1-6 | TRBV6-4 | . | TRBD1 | CASSRDSGSPLHF | TGTGCCAGCAGCCGGGACAGCGGATCACCCCTCCACTTT
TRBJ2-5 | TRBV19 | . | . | CASAGGVRETQYF | TGTGCCAGCGCCGGTGGGGTCCGGGAGACCCAGTACTTC
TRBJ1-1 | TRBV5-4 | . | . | CATWTAMAPATEAFF | TGTGCCACCTGGACGGCTATGGCCCCGGCCACTGAAGCTTTCTTT
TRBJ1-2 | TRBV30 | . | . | CAWSVGSRGTDGYTF | TGTGCCTGGAGTGTAGGAAGCAGGGGCACAGATGGCTACACCTTC
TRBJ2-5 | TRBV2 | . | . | CASSLGSYQETQYF | TGTGCCAGCTCCCTGGGGAGTTACCAAGAGACCCAGTACTTC
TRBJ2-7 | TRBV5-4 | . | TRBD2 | CASSSIAGGRYEQYF | TGTGCCAGCAGCTCGATAGCGGGGGGGCGGTACGAGCAGTACTTC
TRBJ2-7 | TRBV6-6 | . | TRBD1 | CASNRDSQYEQYF | TGTGCCAGCAACCGGGACAGCCAATACGAGCAGTACTTC
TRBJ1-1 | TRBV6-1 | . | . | CASSVGGTNTEAFF | TGTGCCAGCAGTGTCGGGGGGACGAACACTGAAGCTTTCTTT
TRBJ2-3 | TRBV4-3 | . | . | CASSQDPSTDTQYF | TGCGCCAGCAGCCAAGACCCTAGCACAGATACGCAGTATTTT
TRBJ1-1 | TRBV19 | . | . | CASSSRTGPHEAFF | TGTGCCAGTAGTAGCCGAACAGGTCCCCATGAAGCTTTCTTT
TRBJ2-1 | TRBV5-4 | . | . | CASSSWGSYNEQFF | TGTGCCAGCAGCTCCTGGGGGTCCTACAATGAGCAGTTCTTC
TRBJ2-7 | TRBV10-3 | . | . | CAISGGTVSYEQYF | TGTGCCATCAGTGGCGGGACAGTCTCCTACGAGCAGTACTTC
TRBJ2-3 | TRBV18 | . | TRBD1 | CASSLTGPDTQYF | TGTGCCAGCTCACTGACAGGGCCCGATACGCAGTATTTT
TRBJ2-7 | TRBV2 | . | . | CASRGTSGEQYF | TGTGCCAGCAGGGGGACATCGGGTGAGCAGTACTTC
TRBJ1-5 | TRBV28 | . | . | CASSFRAGRQPQHF | TGTGCCAGCAGTTTCAGGGCAGGGAGACAGCCCCAGCATTTT
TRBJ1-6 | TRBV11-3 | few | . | CASSLLAAGPYGSPLHF | TGTGCCAGCAGCTTACTGGCAGCAGGACCCTATGGTTCACCCCTCCACTTT
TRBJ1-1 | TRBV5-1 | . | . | CASSLGAGTGTEAFF | TGCGCCAGCAGCTTGGGGGCAGGGACGGGGACTGAAGCTTTCTTT
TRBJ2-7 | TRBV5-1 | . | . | CASTQRPDGGLSYEQYF | TGCGCCAGCACCCAACGACCTGACGGGGGACTCTCCTACGAGCAGTACTTC
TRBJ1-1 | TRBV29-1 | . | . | CSVEKWEGDEAFF | TGCAGCGTTGAAAAGTGGGAGGGTGATGAAGCTTTCTTT
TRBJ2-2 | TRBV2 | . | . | CASRQENTGELFF | TGTGCCAGCCGACAGGAGAACACCGGGGAGCTGTTTTTT
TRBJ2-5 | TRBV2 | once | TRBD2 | CASSENGLAGEETQYF | TGTGCCAGCAGTGAAAACGGACTAGCGGGGGAAGAGACCCAGTACTTC
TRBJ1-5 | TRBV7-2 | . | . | CASSFQGGSDQPQHF | TGTGCCAGCAGCTTCCAGGGAGGGTCGGATCAGCCCCAGCATTTT
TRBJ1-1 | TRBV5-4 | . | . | CASSQGHMNTEAFF | TGTGCCAGCAGCCAAGGACATATGAACACTGAAGCTTTCTTT
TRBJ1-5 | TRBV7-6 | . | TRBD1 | CASSSGSGQGGQPQHF | TGTGCCAGCAGCTCCGGTAGCGGCCAGGGGGGTCAGCCCCAGCATTTT
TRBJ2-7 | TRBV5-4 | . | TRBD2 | CASSPRTSGAYEQYF | TGTGCCAGCAGCCCTCGGACTAGCGGGGCCTACGAGCAGTACTTC
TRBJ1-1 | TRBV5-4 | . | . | CASSSAASGNTEAFF | TGTGCCAGCAGCTCCGCCGCCTCCGGGAACACTGAAGCTTTCTTT
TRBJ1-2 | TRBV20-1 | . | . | CSASGAYGYTF | TGCAGTGCTAGTGGGGCCTATGGCTACACCTTC
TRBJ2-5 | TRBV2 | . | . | CASRTRVQETQYF | TGTGCCAGCAGGACACGGGTGCAAGAGACCCAGTACTTC
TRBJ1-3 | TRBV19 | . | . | CASSTSLGSSGNTIYF | TGTGCCAGTAGTACCTCCTTGGGAAGCTCTGGAAACACCATATATTTT
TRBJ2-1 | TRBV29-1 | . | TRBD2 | CSVEVRGGLAGSYNEQFF | TGCAGCGTTGAAGTACGGGGGGGACTAGCGGGATCCTACAATGAGCAGTTCTTC
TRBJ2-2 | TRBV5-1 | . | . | CASSLATSTGELFF | TGCGCCAGCAGCTTGGCCACGTCCACCGGGGAGCTGTTTTTT
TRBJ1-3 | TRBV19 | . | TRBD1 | CASSKGQALSSGNTIYF | TGTGCCAGTAGTAAAGGACAGGCTCTTAGCTCTGGAAACACCATATATTTT
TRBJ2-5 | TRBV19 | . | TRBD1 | CASSLQGAATQYF | TGTGCCAGTAGCCTACAGGGGGCCGCGACCCAGTACTTC
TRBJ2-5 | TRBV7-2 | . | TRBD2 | CASSFRAGGARETQYF | TGTGCCAGCAGCTTCCGCGCGGGGGGGGCCAGAGAGACCCAGTACTTC
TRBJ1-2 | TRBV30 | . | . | CAWSDGDYGYTF | TGTGCCTGGAGTGACGGAGACTATGGCTACACCTTC
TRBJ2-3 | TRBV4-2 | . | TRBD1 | CASSQGGTGNTDTQYF | TGTGCCAGCAGCCAAGGGGGGACAGGAAACACAGATACGCAGTATTTT
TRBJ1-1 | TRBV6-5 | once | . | CASSPAAGGAFF | TGTGCCAGCAGCCCCGCCGCGGGGGGAGCTTTCTTT
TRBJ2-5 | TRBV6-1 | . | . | CASSEGPGEETQYF | TGTGCCAGCAGTGAAGGACCGGGAGAGGAGACCCAGTACTTC
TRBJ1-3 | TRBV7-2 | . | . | CASSFDGAGTIYF | TGTGCCAGCAGCTTCGATGGGGCCGGCACCATATATTTT
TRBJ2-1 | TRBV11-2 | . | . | CASSLAANEQFF | TGTGCCAGCAGCTTAGCCGCGAATGAGCAGTTCTTC
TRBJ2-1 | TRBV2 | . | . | CASVGSSGQFF | TGTGCCAGCGTCGGAAGTTCCGGACAGTTCTTC
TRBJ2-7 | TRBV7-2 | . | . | CASSLLQSYEQYF | TGTGCCAGCAGCTTATTACAATCCTACGAGCAGTACTTC
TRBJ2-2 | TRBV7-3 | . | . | CASSLGTPLNTGELFF | TGTGCCAGCAGCCTTGGGACTCCCCTGAACACCGGGGAGCTGTTTTTT
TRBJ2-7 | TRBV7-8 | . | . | CASSFQGGEEQYF | TGTGCCAGCAGCTTTCAGGGGGGGGAAGAGCAGTACTTC
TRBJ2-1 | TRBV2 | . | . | CASQPQGSYNEQFF | TGTGCCAGCCAGCCACAGGGCTCCTACAATGAGCAGTTCTTC
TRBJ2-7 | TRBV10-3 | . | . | CAISEGEGYEQYF | TGTGCCATCAGTGAAGGGGAAGGCTACGAGCAGTACTTC
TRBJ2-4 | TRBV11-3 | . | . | CASSLGTTNIQYF | TGTGCCAGCAGCTTGGGGACAACAAACATTCAGTACTTC
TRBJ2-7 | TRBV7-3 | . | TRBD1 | CASSLTGGAEAEQYF | TGTGCCAGCAGCTTAACAGGGGGCGCTGAGGCCGAGCAGTACTTC
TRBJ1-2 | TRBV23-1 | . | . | CASKGGEFYGYTF | TGCGCCAGCAAAGGGGGGGAATTCTATGGCTACACCTTC
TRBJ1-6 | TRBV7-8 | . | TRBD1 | CASSYGTGGDSPLHF | TGTGCCAGCAGCTACGGGACAGGAGGAGATTCACCCCTCCACTTT
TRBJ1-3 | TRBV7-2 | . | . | CASSFETEVGGNTIYF | TGTGCCAGCAGCTTCGAGACAGAAGTTGGTGGAAACACCATATATTTT
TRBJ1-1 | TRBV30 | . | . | CAWSVETLATEAFF | TGTGCCTGGAGTGTGGAAACCCTAGCCACTGAAGCTTTCTTT